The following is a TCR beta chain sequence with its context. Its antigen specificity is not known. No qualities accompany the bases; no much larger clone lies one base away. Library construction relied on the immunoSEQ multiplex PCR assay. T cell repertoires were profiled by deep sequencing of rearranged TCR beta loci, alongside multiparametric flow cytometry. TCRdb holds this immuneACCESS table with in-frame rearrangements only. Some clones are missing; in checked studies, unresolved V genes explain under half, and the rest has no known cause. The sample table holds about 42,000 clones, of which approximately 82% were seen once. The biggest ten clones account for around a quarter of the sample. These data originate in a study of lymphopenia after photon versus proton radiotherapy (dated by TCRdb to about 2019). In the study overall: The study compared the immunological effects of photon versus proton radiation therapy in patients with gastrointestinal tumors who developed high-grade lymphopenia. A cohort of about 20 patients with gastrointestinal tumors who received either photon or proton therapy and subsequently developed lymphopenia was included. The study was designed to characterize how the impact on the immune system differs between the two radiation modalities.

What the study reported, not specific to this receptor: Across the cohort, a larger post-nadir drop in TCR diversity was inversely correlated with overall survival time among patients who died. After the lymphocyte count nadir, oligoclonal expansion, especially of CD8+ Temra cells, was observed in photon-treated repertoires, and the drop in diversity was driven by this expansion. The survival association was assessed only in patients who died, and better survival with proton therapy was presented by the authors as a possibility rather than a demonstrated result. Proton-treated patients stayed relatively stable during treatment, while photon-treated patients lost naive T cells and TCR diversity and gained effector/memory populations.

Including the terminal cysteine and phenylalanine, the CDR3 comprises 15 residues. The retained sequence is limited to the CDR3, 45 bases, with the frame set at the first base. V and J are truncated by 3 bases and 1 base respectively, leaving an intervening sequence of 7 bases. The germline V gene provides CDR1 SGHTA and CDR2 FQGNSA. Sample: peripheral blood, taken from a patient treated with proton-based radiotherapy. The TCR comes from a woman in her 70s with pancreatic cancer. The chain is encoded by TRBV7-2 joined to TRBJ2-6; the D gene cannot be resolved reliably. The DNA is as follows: TGTGCCAGCAGCTTCTCGGGTTCTGGGGCCAACGTCCTGACTTTC. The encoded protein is CASSFSGSGANVLTF.